The 16 T cell receptor beta chains below come from one sample, sequenced in a study of identical twins. TCRdb fed the 5' RACE reads into MiXCR, producing one record per CDR3 protein. In the table there are around 250,000 distinct CDR3 sequences, roughly an eighth of which are singletons. The same data also went into a second study, on yellow fever vaccine responses in identical twins.

The sequenced material came from memory (CD45RO+) T cells sorted from blood. All receptors come from a woman between 18 and 29 years old in good health.

This clonotype was seen many times. This chain's CDR3 is CASSNSGGSNQPQHF. Written as DNA, the CDR3 is TGTGCCAGCAGCAATTCAGGGGGTAGCAATCAGCCCCAGCATTTT. The rearrangement joins TRBV6-1 to TRBJ1-5; 7 nucleotides agree with TRBD1. CDR3 size: 15 residues. Germline CDR1 is MNHNS and CDR2 is SASEGT. Trimming at V came to 6 bases and at J to 0 bases, leaving 5 bases not matched to a gene.

DNA for the CDR3: TGTGCCAGCAGTTCGTATACGCAGTATTTT. This sequence encodes CASSSYTQYF. This rearrangement joins TRBV6-2 or TRBV6-3 to TRBJ2-3; D call uncertain. The CDR3 runs 10 residues. Germline assignment: CDR1 MNHEY and CDR2 SVGEGT. The V gene lost 4 bases and the J gene lost 7 bases, with 3 bases spanning the gap.

This clonotype has a count of ten or more. This rearrangement joins TRBV20-1 to TRBJ2-7; either TRBD1 or TRBD2 may supply D (6 bases each). CDR1 DFQATT and CDR2 SNEGSKA come from the germline V gene (reference sequence). The V and J ends lost 2 bases and 3 bases respectively, with 14 bases between them. The CDR3 consists of 14 residues. The CDR3 here is CSARSGDTYYEQYF. CDR3 nucleotides: TGCAGTGCTAGATCGGGGGACACCTACTACGAGCAGTACTTC.

The genes are TRBV6-1 and TRBJ2-7; a possible D gene is TRBD2 (5 bases). The V end was cut by 4 bases, the J end by 3 bases, with 13 bases between. CDR3 length: 14 amino acids. From germline, CDR1 is MNHNS and CDR2 SASEGT. The CDR3 region has the DNA TGTGCCAGCAGTGGAGGGTATCGTATCTACGAGCAGTACTTC. This codes for CASSGGYRIYEQYF.

At least ten counts were recorded for this clonotype. The V and J genes are TRBV5-1 and TRBJ2-2; no reliable D call. V gave up 4 bases and J gave up 5 bases, with 15 bases separating them. This CDR3 is 15 amino acids long. The V gene's germline CDR1 is SGHRS and CDR2 YFSETQ. In nucleotides, the CDR3 is TGCGCCAGCAGCCCCAGTGTCCTAATGACCGGGGAGCTGTTTTTT. It specifies CASSPSVLMTGELFF.

This clonotype was observed a few times. The chain combines TRBV7-2 with TRBJ2-5; either TRBD1 or TRBD2 may fit D (7 bases each). The germline gives CDR1 SGHTA, CDR2 FQGNSA. CDR3 length: 16 residues. V lost 4 bases and J 8 bases, leaving 23 bases between the germline ends. The DNA for the CDR3 is TGTGCCAGCAGCTCGGGGATTAGACAGGGAGGGGGAACCCAGTACTTC. Amino acids: CASSSGIRQGGGTQYF.

The chain carries TRBV5-1 and TRBJ2-5; no definite D call. Looked up from germline, CDR1 is SGHRS and CDR2 is YFSETQ. The germline V and J ends were trimmed by 0 bases and 0 bases, with 9 bases remaining between them. The CDR3 sequence is 15 residues long. CDR3 sequence: CASSLATTNQETQYF. The CDR3 DNA follows: TGCGCCAGCAGCTTGGCCACCACGAACCAAGAGACCCAGTACTTC.

This clonotype was found a few times. The CDR3 nucleotides read TGTGCCAGCAGCTCGGGACAGCCGGGGAACACCATATATTTT. It yields the protein CASSSGQPGNTIYF. This chain links TRBV11-2 with TRBJ1-3, with 7 bases fitting TRBD1. Trimming at V came to 4 bases and at J to 7 bases, leaving 7 bases not matched to a gene. Germline CDR1 and CDR2: SGHAT and FQNNGV. This CDR3 contains 14 residues. Supplemented by reference TRBV11-2 and TRBJ1-3, the full variable domain reads EAGVAQSPRYKIIEKRQSVAFWCNPISGHATLYWYQQILGQGPKLLIQFQNNGVVDDSQLPKDRFSAERLKGVDSTLKIQPAKLEDSAVYLCASSSGQPGNTIYFGEGSWLTVV.

At least ten counts were recorded for this clonotype. V gene TRBV9 combines with J gene TRBJ1-1; D may be TRBD1 (5 bases). This CDR3 contains 16 residues. Trimming took 0 bases from V and 5 from J, leaving 17 bases between them. CDR1 SGDLS and CDR2 YYNGEE come from the germline V gene. CDR3: CASSVVAGRRGTEAFF. In DNA form, the CDR3 reads TGTGCCAGCAGCGTAGTGGCGGGACGGCGAGGAACTGAAGCTTTCTTT.

The chain couples TRBV27 to TRBJ1-5, with D tentatively TRBD1 (5 bases). The CDR3 spans 15 residues. V was shortened by 3 bases and J by 2 bases, with 11 bases between the two germline ends. Germline V CDR1 and CDR2: MNHEY, SMNVEV (reference sequence). Written as DNA, the CDR3 is TGTGCCAGCAGTTTCCAGGGATGGGGCAATCAGCCCCAGCATTTT. It specifies CASSFQGWGNQPQHF.

J is TRBJ2-5 and V is TRBV12-3 or TRBV12-4; 9 nucleotides agree with TRBD1. The CDR3 runs 17 residues. V shed 6 bases, J shed 4 bases, and the junction held 15 bases outside the gene matches. DNA of the CDR3: TGTGCCAGCAGCCCACCGATAATAAGGGACAGGGCAGAGACCCAGTACTTC. This gives the protein CASSPPIIRDRAETQYF.

The V and J genes are TRBV29-1 and TRBJ2-5; D is perhaps TRBD2 (6 bases). The V and J ends lost 3 bases and 5 bases respectively, with 16 bases between them. Per the germline V gene, CDR1 is SQVTM and CDR2 is ANQGSEA. This CDR3 comprises 14 residues. CDR3 residues: CSVDHRESKETQYF. Here the CDR3 DNA reads TGCAGCGTTGATCACCGGGAGAGTAAGGAGACCCAGTACTTC.

The chain is built from TRBV20-1 and TRBJ2-1; 9 bases fit TRBD2. Trimming removed 0 bases from V and 8 bases from J; junction bases left unmatched: 11. Looked up from germline, CDR1 is DFQATT and CDR2 is SNEGSKA (reference sequence). The CDR3 contains 16 residues. Here the CDR3 DNA reads TGCAGTGCTAGAGATATTATGGGACTAGCACTCCATGAGCAGTTCTTC. Amino acids: CSARDIMGLALHEQFF.

This clonotype was seen a few times. The chain combines TRBV18 with TRBJ2-3; TRBD2 matches at 7 bases. After removal of 6 bases from V and 0 bases from J, the junction contained 6 bases not matched to a gene. Germline lookup yields CDR1 KGHSH and CDR2 LQKENI. CDR3 length equals 15 residues. This chain's CDR3 is CASSPSGASTDTQYF. CDR3 bases: TGTGCCAGCTCGCCTAGCGGAGCTAGCACAGATACGCAGTATTTT. The full variable domain, rest sourced from reference TRBV18 and TRBJ2-3, is NAGVMQNPRHLVRRRGQEARLRCSPMKGHSHVYWYRQLPEEGLKFMVYLQKENIIDESGMPKERFSAEFPKEGPSILRIQQVVRGDSAAYFCASSPSGASTDTQYFGPGTRLTVL.

The sample holds a few counts of this clonotype. V gene TRBV11-2 combines with J gene TRBJ2-1; TRBD2 agrees at 15 bases. The CDR3 sequence is 18 residues long. J gave up 10 bases and V 5 bases, and 15 bases lay outside the gene matches. Germline CDR1 and CDR2: SGHAT and FQNNGV. The DNA for the CDR3 is TGTGCCAGCAGCCAAGGCGGGACTAGCGGGAGGCGCCTCGGGGAGCAGTTCTTC. This sequence encodes CASSQGGTSGRRLGEQFF. Supplemented by reference TRBV11-2 and TRBJ2-1, the full variable domain reads EAGVAQSPRYKIIEKRQSVAFWCNPISGHATLYWYQQILGQGPKLLIQFQNNGVVDDSQLPKDRFSAERLKGVDSTLKIQPAKLEDSAVYLCASSQGGTSGRRLGEQFFGPGTRLTVL.

The chain employs TRBV7-9 and TRBJ2-7; D is unclear. The CDR3 totals 13 residues. Per the germline V gene, CDR1 is SEHNR and CDR2 is FQNEAQ (reference sequence). V gave up 11 bases and J gave up 0 bases, with 14 bases separating them. The CDR3 nucleotides read TGTGCCGGACGGACGGGCAGCTCCTACGAGCAGTACTTC. Translation: CAGRTGSSYEQYF.